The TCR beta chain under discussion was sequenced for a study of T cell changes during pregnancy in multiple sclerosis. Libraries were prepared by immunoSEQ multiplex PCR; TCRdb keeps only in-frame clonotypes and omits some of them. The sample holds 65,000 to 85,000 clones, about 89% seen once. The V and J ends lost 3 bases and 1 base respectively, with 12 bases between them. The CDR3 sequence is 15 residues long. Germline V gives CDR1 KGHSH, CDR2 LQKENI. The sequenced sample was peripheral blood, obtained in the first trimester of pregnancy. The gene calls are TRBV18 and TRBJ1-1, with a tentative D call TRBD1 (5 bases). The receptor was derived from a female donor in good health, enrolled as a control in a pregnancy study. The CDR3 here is CASSPLDTSNTEAFF. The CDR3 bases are TGTGCCAGCTCACCTCTGGACACCTCGAACACTGAAGCTTTCTTT. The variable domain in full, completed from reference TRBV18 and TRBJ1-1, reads NAGVMQNPRHLVRRRGQEARLRCSPMKGHSHVYWYRQLPEEGLKFMVYLQKENIIDESGMPKERFSAEFPKEGPSILRIQQVVRGDSAAYFCASSPLDTSNTEAFFGQGTRLTVV.